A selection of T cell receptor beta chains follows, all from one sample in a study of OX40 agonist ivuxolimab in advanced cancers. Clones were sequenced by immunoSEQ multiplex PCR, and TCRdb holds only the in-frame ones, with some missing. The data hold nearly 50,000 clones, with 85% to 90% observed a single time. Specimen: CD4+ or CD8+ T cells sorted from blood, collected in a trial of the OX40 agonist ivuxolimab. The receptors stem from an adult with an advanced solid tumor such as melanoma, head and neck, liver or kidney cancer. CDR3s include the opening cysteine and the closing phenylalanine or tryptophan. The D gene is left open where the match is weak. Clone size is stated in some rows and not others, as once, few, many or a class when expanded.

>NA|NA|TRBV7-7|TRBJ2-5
TGTGCCAGCAGCCGGGGGACAGCGCGGGGAGAGACCCAGTACTTC
CASSRGTARGETQYF
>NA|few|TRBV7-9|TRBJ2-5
TGTGCCAGCAGCCTCCGGGGACAAGAGACCCAGTACTTC
CASSLRGQETQYF
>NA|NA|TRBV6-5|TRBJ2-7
TGTGCCAGCCGGACAGCTCAAATCCCCTACGAGCAGTACTTC
CASRTAQIPYEQYF
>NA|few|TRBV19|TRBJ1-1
TGTGCCAGTAGTCTGGGTCCGAACACTGAAGCTTTCTTT
CASSLGPNTEAFF
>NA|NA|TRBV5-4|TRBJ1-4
TGTGCCAGCAGCTTGTGGGGGACAACTAATGAAAAACTGTTTTTT
CASSLWGTTNEKLFF
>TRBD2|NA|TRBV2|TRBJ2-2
TGTGCCAGCAGTGTCCGGGACTATAACACCGGGGAGCTGTTTTTT
CASSVRDYNTGELFF
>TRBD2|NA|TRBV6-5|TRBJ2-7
TGTGCCAGCAGTCCCCCCCTAGCGGGGCCCTACGAGCAGTACTTC
CASSPPLAGPYEQYF
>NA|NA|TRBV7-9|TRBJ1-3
TGTGCCAGCAGCCCCTTCGACTCTGGAAACACCATATATTTT
CASSPFDSGNTIYF
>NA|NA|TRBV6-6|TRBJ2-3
TGTGCCACCCGCCGGACTAGCACAGATACGCAGTATTTT
CATRRTSTDTQYF
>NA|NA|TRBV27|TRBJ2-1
TGTGCCAGCAGTTGGGGGGCTAACTACAATGAGCAGTTCTTC
CASSWGANYNEQFF
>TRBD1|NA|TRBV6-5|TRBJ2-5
TGTGCCAGCAGTTCCCGACAGGGGAGCGAGACCCAGTACTTC
CASSSRQGSETQYF
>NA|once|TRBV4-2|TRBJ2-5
TGTGCCAGCAGCCAAGAGGAGAGGGGGGGGGAGACCCAGTACTTC
CASSQEERGGETQYF
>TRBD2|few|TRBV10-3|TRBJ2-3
TGTGCCATCACTTCTCTAGCGGGAGGTACCACAGATACGCAGTATTTT
CAITSLAGGTTDTQYF
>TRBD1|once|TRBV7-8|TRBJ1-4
TGTGCCAGCAGCTTCACGACCGGGACAGGGGACGGAAAACTGTTTTTT
CASSFTTGTGDGKLFF
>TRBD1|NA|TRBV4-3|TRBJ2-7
TGCGCCAGCAGCCAAGATTGGCGGACAGGGGACTACGAGCAGTACTTC
CASSQDWRTGDYEQYF
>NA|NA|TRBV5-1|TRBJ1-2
TGCGCCAGCAGGGGGATGTACACCTTCTCTGGCTACACCTTC
CASRGMYTFSGYTF
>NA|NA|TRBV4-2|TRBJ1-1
TGTGCCAGCAGCCAAGCACGGTACACTGAAGCTTTCTTT
CASSQARYTEAFF
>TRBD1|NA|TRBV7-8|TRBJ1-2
TGTGCCAGCAGCCGGACAGGCTCAACTAACTATGGCTACACCTTC
CASSRTGSTNYGYTF
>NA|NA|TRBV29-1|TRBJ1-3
TGCAGCGTCGGAGACCGGGTCGGGGACACCATATATTTT
CSVGDRVGDTIYF
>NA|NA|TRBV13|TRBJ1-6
TGTGCCAGCAGCTTAGGCCTTTTCAGGCCCCTCCACTTT
CASSLGLFRPLHF
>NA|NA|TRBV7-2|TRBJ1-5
TGTGCCAGCAGCTTTCAAGGGAGTAGGGAGCCCCAGCATTTT
CASSFQGSREPQHF
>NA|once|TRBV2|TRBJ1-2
TGTGCCAGCAGTACACTCGGTGGCTACACCTTC
CASSTLGGYTF
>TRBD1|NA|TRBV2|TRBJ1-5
TGTGCCAGCAGTGATGGGCGACAGGGGAGCAATCAGCCCCAGCATTTT
CASSDGRQGSNQPQHF
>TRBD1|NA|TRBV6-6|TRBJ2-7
TGTGCCTCTGGACAGGACGTATCCTACGAGCAGTACTTC
CASGQDVSYEQYF
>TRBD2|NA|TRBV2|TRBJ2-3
TGTGCCAGCAGGCTCGGCGGGGGGGCCACAGATACGCAGTATTTT
CASRLGGGATDTQYF
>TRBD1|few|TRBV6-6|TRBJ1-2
TGTGCCAGCAAGCGGGGACAGGGTTCTTATGGCTACACCTTC
CASKRGQGSYGYTF
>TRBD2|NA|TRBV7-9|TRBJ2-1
TGTGCCAGCAGCCCCTGGACTAGCGGGAGAGTCAATGAGCAGTTCTTC
CASSPWTSGRVNEQFF
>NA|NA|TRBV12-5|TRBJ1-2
TGTGCTAGTGGTTTGGTACTACCGGCGCAGACCAGCTATGGCTACACCTTC
CASGLVLPAQTSYGYTF
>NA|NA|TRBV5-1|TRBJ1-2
TGCGCCAGCAGCTTGGCACAGAGCTATGGCTACACCTTC
CASSLAQSYGYTF
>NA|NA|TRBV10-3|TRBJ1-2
TGTGCCATCAGTTATACGGGGGCCCCTGGCTACACCTTC
CAISYTGAPGYTF
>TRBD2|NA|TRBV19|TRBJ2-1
TGTGCCACAGCGGTTAGCGGGAGTATCCACAATGAGCAGTTCTTC
CATAVSGSIHNEQFF
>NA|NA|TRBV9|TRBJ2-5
TGTGCCAGCAGCCTCGGGCACGCGTACCAAGAGACCCAGTACTTC
CASSLGHAYQETQYF
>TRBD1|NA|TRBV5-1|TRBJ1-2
TGCGCCAGCAGCTCCACAGGGGGGGTAAACTATGGCTACACCTTC
CASSSTGGVNYGYTF
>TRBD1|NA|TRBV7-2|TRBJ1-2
TGTGCCAGCAGCCAACAGGGGGCTAGGTATGGCTACACCTTC
CASSQQGARYGYTF
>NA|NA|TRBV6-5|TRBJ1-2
TGTGCCAGCAGTTACCATGGGGGCCTGAGCTATGGCTACACCTTC
CASSYHGGLSYGYTF
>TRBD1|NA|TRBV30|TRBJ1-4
TGTGCCTGGAGTGTACAGGGGGGTAATGAAAAACTGTTTTTT
CAWSVQGGNEKLFF
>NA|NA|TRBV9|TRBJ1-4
TGTGCCAGCAGTAGCCTTGGGGGGACTAATGAAAAACTGTTTTTT
CASSSLGGTNEKLFF
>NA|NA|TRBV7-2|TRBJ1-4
TGTGCCAGCAGCTTAGGGTGGGAAAAACTGTTTTTT
CASSLGWEKLFF
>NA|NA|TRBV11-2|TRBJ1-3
TGTGCCAGCGTACCAGACAGTGCCGCCCGAAACACCATATATTTT
CASVPDSAARNTIYF
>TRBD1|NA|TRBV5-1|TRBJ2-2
TGCGCCAGCAGCCGAAGACAGGGGGCGGAAACCGGGGAGCTGTTTTTT
CASSRRQGAETGELFF
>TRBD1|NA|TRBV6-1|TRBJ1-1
TGTGCCAGCAGAGCCGACAGGGGGCACACTGAAGCTTTCTTT
CASRADRGHTEAFF
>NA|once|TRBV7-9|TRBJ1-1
TGTGCCAGCAGCTTAGATCGGCAGTTGAACACTGAAGCTTTCTTT
CASSLDRQLNTEAFF
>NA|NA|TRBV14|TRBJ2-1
TGTGCCAGCAGCCAACAGGGGCCCCAGGGGTGGCAGTTCTTC
CASSQQGPQGWQFF
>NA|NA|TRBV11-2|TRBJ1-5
TGTGCCAGCAGCCCGGGGGGGACAACGAATCAGCCCCAGCATTTT
CASSPGGTTNQPQHF
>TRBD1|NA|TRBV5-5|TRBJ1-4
TGTGCCAGCAGCTTATCCGGGACAGGGACAACTAATGAAAAACTGTTTTTT
CASSLSGTGTTNEKLFF
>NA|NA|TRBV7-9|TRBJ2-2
TGTGCCAGCAGCTTAAAACTCTACACCGGGGAGCTGTTTTTT
CASSLKLYTGELFF
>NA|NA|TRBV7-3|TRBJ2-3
TGTGCCAGCAGCCGAGGAAGATGGACAGGCACAGATACGCAGTATTTT
CASSRGRWTGTDTQYF
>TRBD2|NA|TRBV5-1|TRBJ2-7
TGCGCCAGCAGTCCGACGACTAGCGGGGGGCCCTACGAGCAGTACTTC
CASSPTTSGGPYEQYF
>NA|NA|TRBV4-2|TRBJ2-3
TGTGCCAGCAAACCCACCTCAGATACGCAGTATTTT
CASKPTSDTQYF
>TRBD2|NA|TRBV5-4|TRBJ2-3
TGTGCCAGCAGCCGGGGGGCAGATACGCAGTATTTT
CASSRGADTQYF
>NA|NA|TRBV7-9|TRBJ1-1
TGTGCCAGCAGCTTTGGGAACACTGAAGCTTTCTTT
CASSFGNTEAFF
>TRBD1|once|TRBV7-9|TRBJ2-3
TGTGCCAGCAGCTTAGGGACAGGGGTAAGCACAGATACGCAGTATTTT
CASSLGTGVSTDTQYF
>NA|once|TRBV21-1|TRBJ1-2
TGTGCCAGCAGCCCTCGGGACAGGGTCCACTATGGCTACACCTTC
CASSPRDRVHYGYTF
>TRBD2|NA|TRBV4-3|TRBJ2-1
TGCGCCAGCAGCCAAGATAGGGCTAGCGGGAGGGGCCCCTACAATGAGCAGTTCTTC
CASSQDRASGRGPYNEQFF
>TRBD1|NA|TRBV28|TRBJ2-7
TGTGCCAGCAGGATACCCGGGACAGGACACGAGCAGTACTTC
CASRIPGTGHEQYF
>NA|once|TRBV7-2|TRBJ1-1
TGTGCCAGCAGCTTAGGGTATAAGTCGGCTGAAGCTTTCTTT
CASSLGYKSAEAFF
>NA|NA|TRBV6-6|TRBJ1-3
TGTGCCAGCATCCCGCGGGGACTCGGAAACACCATATATTTT
CASIPRGLGNTIYF
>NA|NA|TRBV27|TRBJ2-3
TGTGCCAGCAGTTCACAGGGAGGCACAGATACGCAGTATTTT
CASSSQGGTDTQYF
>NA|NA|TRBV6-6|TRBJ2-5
TGTGCCAGCAGTTCCCCCGAGACCATTGAAGGGACCCAGTACTTC
CASSSPETIEGTQYF
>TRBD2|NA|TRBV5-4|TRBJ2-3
TGTGCCAGCAGCCTCGGACTAGCGGGGGGAGATACGCAGTATTTT
CASSLGLAGGDTQYF